The rows below give T cell receptor beta chains drawn from one sample of a study of T cells after yellow fever vaccination. One entry per CDR3 protein results from TCRdb running MiXCR on the 5' RACE reads. The profile shows fewer than 350,000 distinct CDR3 sequences, around 3.6% of them singletons. The material was PBMCs, obtained on the day of the yellow fever booster vaccination. These receptors originate from a man aged 18 to 35 who received the YFV17D yellow fever vaccine. CDR3s include the opening cysteine and the closing phenylalanine or tryptophan. A D gene is named only where the DNA matches it firmly. Clone size is not always given. Where it is, it says once, few, many or a class for expanded clones.

size	V	J	length	D	DNA	CDR3
few	TRBV6-5	TRBJ2-1	15	TRBD2	TGTGCCAGCAGTATACTAGCGGGGGGGCCAGGGGAGCAGTTCTTC	CASSILAGGPGEQFF
few	TRBV7-9	TRBJ1-5	12	-	TGTGCCAGCAGCTTATATGATCAGCCCCAGCATTTT	CASSLYDQPQHF
few	TRBV10-3	TRBJ1-1	14	-	TGTGCCATCAGTGGCCCGCCTCTGAACACTGAAGCTTTCTTT	CAISGPPLNTEAFF
many	TRBV7-8	TRBJ2-5	16	TRBD2	TGTGCCAGCAGCTTACGGACTAGCGGGTCCCAAGAGACCCAGTACTTC	CASSLRTSGSQETQYF
-	TRBV24-1	TRBJ2-3	11	-	TGTGCCACCAGTGGAGGCAATACGCAGTATTTT	CATSGGNTQYF
many	TRBV15	TRBJ1-2	16	-	TGTGCCACCAGCCCCCTTGGGGACGCAAGGAACTATGGCTACACCTTC	CATSPLGDARNYGYTF
few	TRBV6-5	TRBJ2-1	15	-	TGTGCCAGCAGTTACTCGAGTTCAGGGGGAGGTGAGCAGTTCTTC	CASSYSSSGGGEQFF
-	TRBV6-2/TRBV6-3	TRBJ2-1	15	-	TGTGCCAGCACCCTCGGTAGGGCGTGGGGGAATGAGCAGTTCTTC	CASTLGRAWGNEQFF
few	TRBV7-3	TRBJ2-7	15	TRBD2	TGTGCCAGCAGCTTAAGCGGGGGGGCCTCCTACGAGCAGTACTTC	CASSLSGGASYEQYF
many	TRBV5-6	TRBJ1-1	14	-	TGTGCCAGCAGCCATCTGGGGACATCACCCGAAGCTTTCTTT	CASSHLGTSPEAFF
many	TRBV5-1	TRBJ2-5	15	TRBD1	TGCGCCAGCAGCTTCCTCGGGACAGGGGAGGAGACCCAGTACTTC	CASSFLGTGEETQYF
many	TRBV5-6	TRBJ2-5	14	-	TGTGCCAGCAGCTTGGCGGGCCCCAAAGAGACCCAGTACTTC	CASSLAGPKETQYF
many	TRBV7-9	TRBJ2-5	14	-	TGTGCCAGCAGCTTGAGCGATGGTCAAGAGACCCAGTACTTC	CASSLSDGQETQYF
many	TRBV6-2/TRBV6-3	TRBJ1-5	15	TRBD1	TGTGCCAGCAGAAAACAGGGGTTTAGCAATCAGCCCCAGCATTTT	CASRKQGFSNQPQHF
-	TRBV10-2	TRBJ1-2	13	TRBD1	TGCGCCAGCAGCGACAGGGAGGGGGATGGCTACACCTTC	CASSDREGDGYTF
few	TRBV5-1	TRBJ1-4	19	-	TGCGCCAGCAGCTTGGCCGAAACAGGAGAGCCCGCAACTAATGAAAAACTGTTTTTT	CASSLAETGEPATNEKLFF
few	TRBV12-3/TRBV12-4	TRBJ2-1	15	-	TGTGCCAGCCGAAACAGGGGGGGAATCTACAATGAGCAGTTCTTC	CASRNRGGIYNEQFF
many	TRBV27	TRBJ1-1	13	-	TGTGCCAGCCTACCGTGGGTGGACACTGAAGCTTTCTTT	CASLPWVDTEAFF
few	TRBV7-9	TRBJ2-5	16	TRBD1	TGTGCCAGCAGCTTAGATGGGGACAGGGGAGAAGAGACCCAGTACTTC	CASSLDGDRGEETQYF
many	TRBV18	TRBJ1-6	15	-	TGTGCCAGCTCACCGACGCAGGGCAAAAATTCACCCCTCCACTTT	CASSPTQGKNSPLHF
-	TRBV29-1	TRBJ1-2	13	-	TGCAGCGTTGAAGATCAGAGGGACTATTGCTACACCTTC	CSVEDQRDYCYTF
many	TRBV4-3	TRBJ2-3	14	TRBD2	TGCGCCAGCCGCGCGGGGGGGCACACAGATACGCAGTATTTT	CASRAGGHTDTQYF
-	TRBV19	TRBJ1-2	11	-	TGTGCCAGTAGTACCTCTCATGGCTACACCTTC	CASSTSHGYTF
-	TRBV18	TRBJ1-1	13	-	TGTGCCAGTTATCAGACAGAGAACACTGAAGCTTTCTTT	CASYQTENTEAFF
many	TRBV5-1	TRBJ2-1	17	TRBD2	TGCGCCAGCAGCTTGGCTACCCCCGGGACTAGCGGGGGGGCACAGTTCTTC	CASSLATPGTSGGAQFF
few	TRBV20-1	TRBJ2-2	16	TRBD2	TGCAGTGCTAGAGAATCAATAGCGGGGGTAACCGGGGAGCTGTTTTTT	CSARESIAGVTGELFF
-	TRBV7-2	TRBJ1-5	14	TRBD1	TGTGCCAGCAGCACCAGGGGGTTGAATCAGCCCCAGCATTTT	CASSTRGLNQPQHF
few	TRBV7-3	TRBJ2-3	15	TRBD1	TGTGCCAGCAGCCGACAGGGGCGAAACACAGATACGCAGTATTTT	CASSRQGRNTDTQYF
-	TRBV7-9	TRBJ2-7	17	TRBD2	TGTGCCAGCAGCTTAGCGGCGGCTAGCGGGAGGGCCTACGAGCAGTACTTC	CASSLAAASGRAYEQYF
-	TRBV5-1	TRBJ2-3	18	TRBD2	TGCGCCAGCAGGACAACGGCGACTAGCGGGGTCGGCACAGATACGCAGTATTTT	CASRTTATSGVGTDTQYF
-	TRBV5-1	TRBJ2-5	16	TRBD1	TGCGCCAGCAGCCGACCCGACAGGGGCGAGGGTGAGACCCAGTACTTC	CASSRPDRGEGETQYF
few	TRBV19	TRBJ2-1	13	TRBD2	TGTGCCAGTAGTATATCTCCGGGGGGTGAGCAGTTCTTC	CASSISPGGEQFF
-	TRBV12-3/TRBV12-4	TRBJ1-1	14	-	TGTGCCAGCCTTAATCCGGACGGGACCACTGAAGCTTTCTTT	CASLNPDGTTEAFF
many	TRBV25-1	TRBJ2-3	14	TRBD2	TGTGCCAGCAGTAAGCGGGGGGGCCCAGATACGCAGTATTTT	CASSKRGGPDTQYF
many	TRBV5-1	TRBJ2-2	16	-	TGCGCCAGCAGCTCTTCTGGAAGGGCGAACACCGGGGAGCTGTTTTTT	CASSSSGRANTGELFF
many	TRBV6-2/TRBV6-3	TRBJ2-4	13	-	TGTGCCAGCTCTCTTCTAGCCAAAAACATTCAGTACTTC	CASSLLAKNIQYF
-	TRBV5-6	TRBJ2-3	14	-	TGTGCCAGCTGCTTGGAGGCTAGCACAGATACGCAGTATTTT	CASCLEASTDTQYF
-	TRBV10-3	TRBJ2-2	14	-	TGTGCCATCCACGGGGGGCTGAACACCGGGGAGCTGTTTTTT	CAIHGGLNTGELFF
many	TRBV7-9	TRBJ2-3	14	-	TGTGCCAGGCAGGCCATCCGAGGCACAGATACGCAGTATTTT	CARQAIRGTDTQYF
-	TRBV9	TRBJ1-6	15	-	TGTGCCAGCAGCGTCGTACCAGGTAGTAATTCACCCCTCCACTTT	CASSVVPGSNSPLHF
many	TRBV20-1	TRBJ2-1	14	TRBD2	TGCAGTGCTAGAACCGGGACTAGCGGGGGTCAGGAGTTCTTC	CSARTGTSGGQEFF
many	TRBV5-1	TRBJ2-5	17	TRBD2	TGCGCCAGCAGCTCCTCGGGTTCAAGCGGGGTTGGCGAGACCCAGTACTTC	CASSSSGSSGVGETQYF
many	TRBV6-2/TRBV6-3	TRBJ2-4	13	-	TGTGCCACCAAAATAGGGGGGGCGAACATTCAGTACTTC	CATKIGGANIQYF
-	TRBV5-6	TRBJ2-7	15	TRBD1	TGTGCCAGCAGCGGAGGACAGGGGGGTCTCTACGAGCAGTACTTC	CASSGGQGGLYEQYF
few	TRBV20-1	TRBJ1-5	13	TRBD1	TGCAGTGCCGGACAGGGGGCGGGACAGCCCCAGCATTTT	CSAGQGAGQPQHF
few	TRBV25-1	TRBJ2-3	10	-	TGTGCCAGTCGGGGCCTAGGACAGTATTTT	CASRGLGQYF
-	TRBV28	TRBJ2-1	15	TRBD1	TGTGCCAGCAGTTCCGACAGGGCAGTTTTCGTTGAGCAGTTCTTC	CASSSDRAVFVEQFF
many	TRBV20-1	TRBJ1-3	13	-	TGCAGTGCTAGTGCAGGCTCTGGAAACACCATATATTTT	CSASAGSGNTIYF
few	TRBV27	TRBJ1-4	14	TRBD1	TGTGCCAGTAGGGCCGGGACAGGGCCCTTAAAACTGTTTTTT	CASRAGTGPLKLFF
many	TRBV20-1	TRBJ1-4	16	TRBD1	TGCAGTGCTAGAGATTTCCTTTACAGGGGCGGGGAAAAACTGTTTTTT	CSARDFLYRGGEKLFF
few	TRBV20-1	TRBJ2-5	15	TRBD2	TGCAGTGCCACCGTACTAGCGGGGTCTCGGGAGACCCAGTACTTC	CSATVLAGSRETQYF
many	TRBV11-2	TRBJ2-5	16	-	TGTGCCAGCAGCCACTATACGGAACAGCTGGGGGAGACCCAGTACTTC	CASSHYTEQLGETQYF
many	TRBV7-9	TRBJ2-1	13	TRBD2	TGTGCCAGCAGCTTAGGCCTAGCGGGGGGCGAGTTCTTC	CASSLGLAGGEFF
many	TRBV3-1	TRBJ1-3	16	-	TGTGCCAGCAGCCAACCCCTCTTTGAGGCTGGAAACACCATATATTTT	CASSQPLFEAGNTIYF
-	TRBV20-1	TRBJ2-2	15	TRBD1	TGCAGTGCTAGAGATCAGGGCAGGGGGACCGGGGAGCTGTTTTTT	CSARDQGRGTGELFF
-	TRBV6-5	TRBJ2-5	13	-	TGTGCCAGCAGTTACAATGGGGATCTTTTTCAGTACTTC	CASSYNGDLFQYF
many	TRBV7-9	TRBJ1-1	10	-	TGTGCCAGCAGCCCCTCTGAAGCTTTCTTT	CASSPSEAFF
-	TRBV19	TRBJ1-1	14	TRBD1	TGTGCCAGTAGAATTAACAGGGGGGACACTGAAGCTTTCTTT	CASRINRGDTEAFF
few	TRBV18	TRBJ2-1	17	TRBD2	TGTGCCAGCTCCCGAGGGCGTAGCGGGTACAACTACAATGAGCAGTTCTTC	CASSRGRSGYNYNEQFF